The source of this TCR beta chain is a study of CD8 T cells in ankylosing spondylitis. Study observations and caveats: Characteristic of ankylosing spondylitis blood, it appeared, was a TCR beta motif comprising roughly 8 highly homologous variants.

Trimming removed 2 bases from V and 1 base from J, with 6 bases in between. This CDR3 has 13 residues. Germline values: CDR1 MNHEY, CDR2 SVGEGT. TCRdb used MiXCR to reprocess the 5' RACE reads, holding one entry per CDR3 protein. The sample lists some 220,000 distinct CDR3 sequences; 7.3% were seen once. A remark on this clonotype: Its cognate antigen is unknown.

The origin of this receptor is a male donor with ankylosing spondylitis. Sequencing used blood, either unsorted or a sorted T cell fraction (not recorded which). The V call is TRBV6-2 or TRBV6-3, the J call TRBJ2-7, with D hard to call. The CDR3 loop is CASSYGISYEQYF. The CDR3 coding sequence is TGTGCCAGCAGTTACGGGATATCCTACGAGCAGTACTTC.